This TCR beta chain stems from a study of shared clonotypes between healthy human individuals (TCRdb year 2020). Study-level background: A few men and two women, aged 18 to 49 years, made up the cohort. Different laboratories and diverse techniques were used to prepare libraries and sequence TCR repertoires, to increase sequencing depth and limit assay-specific biases. Per donor, leukapheresis produced somewhere between about 0.94 and 8.9 billion PBMCs. For each donor, CD4 naive and CD4 memory were each run on three plates, CD8 naive on two plates, and CD8 memory on one plate. To estimate repertoire size and how much clonotype sharing occurs between individuals, the study deeply sequenced the blood TCR repertoires of roughly 5 healthy adults. The investigation overall reported the following: Estimated clonotype richness was generally larger for naive than for memory subsets. Even with the large sequencing depth, rarefaction of the sorted-subset datasets indicated that sequencing was incomplete. Sampling was restricted to blood, and TCR repertoires in tissue are likely to differ from TCR repertoires in blood. Roughly 5.2% of naive CD4, 3.5% of naive CD8, roughly 2.4% of memory CD4, and approximately 0.39% of memory CD8 clonotypes were shared across several donors. Higher generation probabilities were observed for clonotypes shared by all four sorted-subset donors than for non-shared clonotypes. Pairwise subsampling led to the expectation that sequencing depth would affect the degree of clonotype sharing among donors. Because the study included a small number of donors, the genetic and exposure-history diversity represented was limited.

Relative to germline, V is 6 bases shorter and J is 6 bases shorter, with 14 bases between their ends. Per the germline V gene, MDHEN is the CDR1 and SYDVKM is the CDR2. Inclusive of the bounding cysteine and phenylalanine, the CDR3 is 14 residues long. The kept DNA is CDR3 alone, 42 bases in frame from the first base. Healthy HIV-negative adults with no recently reported acute infections or vaccinations were included as donors. All donors were Caucasian adults living in Nashville, Tennessee, USA. CD4+ T cells were enriched by magnetic negative selection; naive cells were then positively selected on CD45RA, and the negative fraction formed the memory subset. Blood was collected by leukapheresis, and PBMCs were isolated by Ficoll-Histopaque density gradient centrifugation and then cryopreserved in liquid nitrogen vapor phase. Purity and quantity of every magnetically sorted T cell population were checked by analytical flow cytometry. From each sorted fraction, genomic DNA was isolated and quantified by UV absorbance on a Nanodrop 2000c.

Using the deep immunoSEQ assay, TCR CDR3 regions were amplified from genomic DNA by multiplex PCR. Extracted genomic DNA from each cell subset was distributed evenly across all wells of several immunoSEQ 96-well plates, and each plate was treated as a replicate. For sorted subsets, approximately 190 ng of genomic DNA, equivalent to roughly 30,000 T cell genomes, went into each replicate PCR. The purified libraries were quantified using a Qubit 3.0 fluorometer, sized with a Bioanalyzer 2100, and then quantified again using the KAPA Library Quantification kit. Every immunoSEQ 96-well plate was sequenced on a dedicated single-read 150-cycle Illumina NextSeq 550 flow cell. As for the original processing: Because the immunoSEQ output held only junctional sequences and lacked quality scores, the filtering could not match the filtering applied to full-length reads. To assign V/J genes and CDR3, sequences were annotated against IMGT germline references using PyIR, a Python wrapper for IgBLAST v1.9. Reads were filtered out if the reads had weak V/J assignments (E-value above 1e-6), no CDR3, stop codons, out-of-frame junctions, or ambiguous translated residues. A V3J clonotype was defined by an identical inferred V gene, J gene, and CDR3 amino acid sequence. The percentage overlap between two repertoires was calculated by dividing the number of shared unique clonotypes by the size of the smaller repertoire. Three approaches were used to assess repertoire richness: RTK rarefaction, the Chao1 estimator, and Recon v2.1 estimates of unobserved clonotypes. Generation probabilities were computed with OLGA for all TCRbeta clonotypes obtained by the gDNA method from four donors. The table comes from immuneACCESS by way of TCRdb, which keeps in-frame sequences with V and J called. Part of the clones is missing from these tables; in studies checked, under half for an unresolved V gene and the rest for unknown reasons. V, J and clone size are those of that table, while D and trimming were read from the DNA. Here the sample has some 2,500,000 clones; over 85% occur a single time. The top ten clones comprise approximately 0.36% of the sample.

As concerns this clone: This receptor's antigen is unknown. Base qualities are not recorded, but no much larger clone differs from it by a single base.

The chain is assembled from TRBV28 and TRBJ1-4; confidence is insufficient to name the D gene. The sample comprised naive CD4+ T cells from PBMCs. Explained via the paper, the cell subset or site label denotes: CD45RA+ positively selected. The origin of this receptor is a young man in good health. Some clones in this sample may be carry-over from other donors' samples. CDR3 sequence: CASSLRGGDEKLFF. The DNA is as follows: TGTGCCAGCAGCCTCCGGGGAGGCGATGAAAAACTGTTTTTT. With all but the CDR3 taken from the reference TRBV28 and TRBJ1-4 genes, the full variable domain is: DVKVTQSSRYLVKRTGEKVFLECVQDMDHENMFWYRQDPGLGLRLIYFSYDVKMKEKGDIPEGYSVSREKKERFSLILESASTNQTSMYLCASSLRGGDEKLFFGSGTQLSVL.